Shown below are 31 T cell receptor beta chains from a single sample sequenced in a study of blood T cell repertoires in COVID-19. Assay: immunoSEQ multiplex PCR; the TCRdb copy retains only in-frame clones and omits some. The table lists 230,000 or so clones, 80% to 90% of them singletons. Sequenced sample: peripheral blood. The receptors were sampled from a man aged 30 to 39 with active or convalescent COVID-19.

In regard to this clone: Other DNA sequences in the sample encode the same CDR3. The chain uses TRBV4-2 and TRBJ2-7; D not certain. The CDR3 sequence is 14 residues long. Looked up from germline, CDR1 is LGHNA and CDR2 is YNFKEQ. The V and J ends lost 3 bases and 3 bases respectively, with 12 bases between them. CDR3 sequence: CASSHRRSDYEQYF. CDR3 DNA sequence: TGTGCCAGCAGCCATCGCAGGTCAGACTACGAGCAGTACTTC.

The chain is built from TRBV12-3 or TRBV12-4 and TRBJ1-5; D may be TRBD1 (5 bases). V was clipped by 5 bases and J by 5 bases, with 10 bases between them. The CDR3 totals 13 residues. This chain's CDR3 is CASSGGVDQPQHF. In DNA form, the CDR3 reads TGTGCCAGCAGTGGGGGGGTTGATCAGCCCCAGCATTTT.

This clone has a single count. The J gene is TRBJ2-7, the V gene TRBV27; 14 positions agree with TRBD2. Germline trimming cut 7 bases from V and 0 bases from J; bases unmatched to any gene: 11. Germline assignment: CDR1 MNHEY and CDR2 SMNVEV (reference sequence). This CDR3 contains 18 residues. CDR3 nucleotides: TGTGCCAGCATCCCACGAGGGACTAGCGGGAGAAGCTCCTACGAGCAGTACTTC. This sequence encodes CASIPRGTSGRSSYEQYF.

The chain recombines TRBV5-4 with TRBJ1-2, with 10 bases fitting TRBD1. V was clipped by 2 bases and J by 5 bases; unmatched bases: 3. Germline values: CDR1 SGHNT, CDR2 YYREEE (reference sequence). CDR3 length equals 14 residues. Written as DNA, the CDR3 is TGTGCCAGCAGCTTCGGACAGGGGGTGTATGGCTACACCTTC. Residues: CASSFGQGVYGYTF.

The chain is built from TRBV27 and TRBJ1-5; D is ambiguous. The CDR3 is 15 amino acids. V was trimmed by 4 bases and J by 1 base, leaving 11 bases between them. Germline-derived CDR1 and CDR2 are MNHEY and SMNVEV (reference sequence). The CDR3 DNA is TGTGCCAGCAGTTCAGGCGTATGGAGCAATCAGCCCCAGCATTTT. It specifies CASSSGVWSNQPQHF.

The rearrangement joins TRBV9 to TRBJ2-2; 7 positions agree with TRBD2. CDR3 length: 15 residues. CDR1 is SGDLS, CDR2 YYNGEE, per germline. Trimming took 5 bases from V and 4 from J; bases not matched to a gene: 8. For the CDR3, the DNA is TGTGCCAGCAGGTTTAGCGGGTCCCCCACCGGGGAGCTGTTTTTT. Its translation is CASRFSGSPTGELFF.

The chain couples TRBV5-1 to TRBJ2-5; D possibly corresponds to TRBD1 (5 bases). This CDR3 is 14 amino acids long. The V end was cut by 3 bases, the J end by 2 bases, with 11 bases between. Germline lookup yields CDR1 SGHRS and CDR2 YFSETQ. The CDR3 is CASSSQQVQETQYF. As DNA, the CDR3 is TGCGCCAGCAGCTCCCAACAGGTACAAGAGACCCAGTACTTC.

The V gene is TRBV18, the J gene TRBJ1-5, with a weak D call TRBD1 (5 bases). Trimming removed 6 bases from V and 4 bases from J, with 13 bases in between. The CDR3 runs 14 residues. Germline CDR1 KGHSH, CDR2 LQKENI. The CDR3 DNA reads as TGTGCCAGCTCGTTGTCCCAGGGTAATCAGCCCCAGCATTTT. Translation gives CASSLSQGNQPQHF.

The V gene is TRBV11-2, the J gene TRBJ2-1; a possible D gene is TRBD2 (6 bases). CDR3 length: 15 amino acids. Deletions cut 5 bases from V and 8 bases from J, with 19 bases between. In germline, CDR1 is SGHAT, CDR2 FQNNGV. CDR3 coding DNA: TGTGCCAGCAGCACCGGACTAAAGGGCCGTGATGAGCAGTTCTTC. Its protein product is CASSTGLKGRDEQFF.

The chain is built from TRBV4-2 and TRBJ1-2; TRBD1 agrees at 7 bases. CDR3 length: 17 amino acids. Germline V gene sequence: CDR1 LGHNA, CDR2 YNFKEQ. Losses at the gene ends were 2 bases for V and 7 bases for J; bases not matched to a gene: 16. The CDR3 sequence: CASSQTPKEGAVAGYTF. In nucleotides, the CDR3 is TGTGCCAGCAGCCAAACGCCGAAAGAGGGGGCAGTAGCTGGCTACACCTTC.

The genes are TRBV28 and TRBJ2-7, with 8 bases aligning to TRBD1. The J segment lost 2 bases and the V segment lost 6 bases, leaving 6 bases of the junction unmatched. Germline lookup yields CDR1 MDHEN and CDR2 SYDVKM. The CDR3 sequence is 14 residues long. CDR3 DNA: TGTGCCAGCAGCCGTGACAGGGGCCCCTACGAGCAGTACTTC. Its translation is CASSRDRGPYEQYF.

CDR3 DNA: TGTGCCAGCAGCTTGAGGTCTAGCGGGAGGGTGAGGAATGAGCAGTTCTTC. This gives the protein CASSLRSSGRVRNEQFF. This chain uses TRBV5-6 with TRBJ2-1; 12 bases map to TRBD2. After removal of 1 base from V and 7 bases from J, the junction contained 9 bases not matched to a gene. This CDR3 spans 17 amino acids. Per the germline V gene, CDR1 is SGHDT and CDR2 is YYEEEE.

This chain joins TRBV6-5 and TRBJ1-4; weak D call: TRBD1 (5 bases). In germline, CDR1 is MNHEY, CDR2 SVGAGI. This CDR3 is built from 13 residues. Trimming pared 5 bases from V and 6 bases from J, leaving 10 bases between. CDR3 loop: CASSPSGDEKLFF. The CDR3, as DNA: TGTGCCAGCAGTCCCTCGGGGGATGAAAAACTGTTTTTT.

This sequence joins TRBV12-3 or TRBV12-4 and TRBJ2-5, with 9 positions matching TRBD2. The V gene end was trimmed by 0 bases and the J gene end by 13 bases; junction bases not matched to a gene: 6. The CDR3 sequence is 13 residues long. The CDR3 is CASSLASGGPWYF. In DNA form, the CDR3 reads TGTGCCAGCAGTTTAGCTAGCGGGGGTCCCTGGTACTTC.

The chain uses TRBV5-1 and TRBJ2-7; 7 bases line up with TRBD2. Germline CDR1 SGHRS, CDR2 YFSETQ. The CDR3 runs to 16 residues. The V segment lost 0 bases and the J segment 2 bases; nucleotides outside the gene matches: 8. Here the CDR3 reads CASSLGSSGSTYEQYF. In nucleotides, the CDR3 is TGCGCCAGCAGCTTGGGGTCTAGCGGTAGTACCTACGAGCAGTACTTC.

The chain couples TRBV30 to TRBJ1-4; D unclear. CDR3 size: 16 residues. V shed 0 bases and J shed 0 bases, with 11 bases lying between them. CDR1 is GTSNPN, CDR2 SVGIG, per germline (reference sequence). DNA of the CDR3: TGTGCCTGGAGTGTTCGTGCCCAGGCAACTAATGAAAAACTGTTTTTT. This translates into CAWSVRAQATNEKLFF.

V usage is TRBV7-2 and J usage is TRBJ2-7; D is perhaps TRBD1 (6 bases). The V and J ends lost 1 base and 3 bases respectively, with 10 bases between them. The germline CDR1 and CDR2 sequences are SGHTA and FQGNSA. The CDR3 runs 14 residues. CDR3 in DNA: TGTGCCAGCAGCTTAGTACAGGGTAGCTACGAGCAGTACTTC. Its protein product is CASSLVQGSYEQYF. Based on the CDR3 plus reference TRBV7-2 and TRBJ2-7, the full variable domain is GAGVSQSPSNKVTEKGKDVELRCDPISGHTALYWYRQSLGQGLEFLIYFQGNSAPDKSGLPSDRFSAERTGGSVSTLTIQRTQQEDSAVYLCASSLVQGSYEQYFGPGTRLTVT.

This chain connects TRBV21-1 to TRBJ2-2; whether TRBD1, the table's D call, matches the DNA was not checked. TRBV21-1 is an annotated pseudogene. The CDR3 spans 17 residues. CDR3 loop: CASSTLLGAFGTGELFF. Here the CDR3 DNA reads TGTGCCAGCAGCACCCTGCTGGGGGCCTTCGGCACCGGGGAGCTGTTTTTT.

This clone came up a few times. V and J are TRBV6-2 or TRBV6-3 and TRBJ2-1; D unclear. Germline assignment: CDR1 MNHEY and CDR2 SVGEGT. The V end lost 2 bases, the J end lost 8 bases, and 16 bases lay between the germline ends. The CDR3 runs to 15 residues. CDR3 amino acids: CASSYVGVVGYEQFF. In nucleotides, the CDR3 is TGTGCCAGCAGTTACGTCGGTGTTGTCGGGTATGAGCAGTTCTTC.

This clone was seen a handful of times. This chain connects TRBV28 to TRBJ2-7; weak D call: TRBD2 (5 bases). Trimming left V 6 bases short and J 0 bases short, with 15 bases between. The CDR3 contains 15 residues. Per the germline V gene, CDR1 is MDHEN and CDR2 is SYDVKM. CDR3 in amino acids: CASSPQVGGSYEQYF. In DNA, the CDR3 is TGTGCCAGCAGCCCCCAGGTAGGAGGCTCCTACGAGCAGTACTTC.

The chain employs TRBV10-3 and TRBJ1-1; 7 bases map to TRBD1. Germline CDR1 is ENHRY and CDR2 is SYGVKD. V shed 5 bases and J 0 bases; nucleotides not matched to a gene: 3. The CDR3 is 14 amino acids. The CDR3 DNA sequence: TGTGCCATCAGTAGAGGGGGCCTGAACACTGAAGCTTTCTTT. This translates into CAISRGGLNTEAFF.

This clone has just a few counts. The gene calls are TRBV7-9 and TRBJ1-4; D is unclear. This CDR3 region has 14 residues. Between the trimmed V and J ends, which lost 5 bases and 0 bases, there was a span of 7 bases. Germline V CDR1 and CDR2: SEHNR, FQNEAQ (reference sequence). The CDR3 here is CASSPYATNEKLFF. CDR3 bases: TGTGCCAGCAGCCCCTATGCAACTAATGAAAAACTGTTTTTT.

This chain links TRBV5-1 with TRBJ2-1; TRBD1 aligns across 10 bases. Germline V lookup: CDR1 SGHRS, CDR2 YFSETQ. The CDR3 extends over 15 amino acids. The V segment lost 4 bases and the J segment 4 bases; nucleotides outside the gene matches: 5. The CDR3 DNA reads as TGCGCCAGCAGCCCGGACAGGGGGAAATACAATGAGCAGTTCTTC. This gives the protein CASSPDRGKYNEQFF.

This chain uses TRBV5-5 with TRBJ2-1; tentatively, D is TRBD2 (6 bases). This CDR3 region has 15 residues. Trimming took 3 bases from V and 0 from J, leaving 10 bases between them. Looked up from germline, CDR1 is SGHKS and CDR2 is YYEKEE (reference sequence). CDR3 sequence reads: CASSSDGSSYNEQFF. The DNA for the CDR3 is TGTGCCAGCAGCTCGGACGGGAGCTCCTACAATGAGCAGTTCTTC.

In its sample, this clone ranks as medium-sized (0.01 to 0.1%). The chain joins TRBV19 to TRBJ2-7; 9 nucleotides line up with TRBD1. J gave up 1 base and V 5 bases, and 3 bases lay outside the gene matches. CDR1 LNHDA and CDR2 SQIVND come from the germline V gene (reference sequence). The CDR3 consists of 14 residues. In nucleotides, the CDR3 is TGTGCCAGTAGTGCGGGACAGGGATCCTACGAGCAGTACTTC. Protein sequence: CASSAGQGSYEQYF.

This clone turned up a few times. J is TRBJ2-1 and V is TRBV13, with 7 bases that match TRBD2. V dropped 2 bases and J dropped 8; count of bases not matched to a gene: 9. The CDR3 runs 15 residues. Germline values: CDR1 PRHDT, CDR2 FYEKMQ (reference sequence). As DNA, the CDR3 is TGTGCCAGCAGCTTACTGCGGGAGAGGGACGATGAGCAGTTCTTC. Encoded protein: CASSLLRERDDEQFF.

This clone showed up just a few times. The chain carries TRBV2 and TRBJ2-7; TRBD2 might be the D (5 bases). V was trimmed by 8 bases and J by 2 bases, leaving 10 bases between them. This CDR3 region has 12 residues. Germline V gene sequence: CDR1 SNHLY, CDR2 FYNNEI. In nucleotides, the CDR3 is TGTGCCAGCCAGGACTGGACCTACGAGCAGTACTTC. Residues: CASQDWTYEQYF.

CDR3 nucleotides: TGTGCCAGCAGTGAAAGGGCTGCGGGTGGAGCCTACGAGCAGTACTTC. Its translation is CASSERAAGGAYEQYF. The chain has TRBV6-1 and TRBJ2-7; weak D call: TRBD2 (5 bases). Germline values: CDR1 MNHNS, CDR2 SASEGT. V was pared by 2 bases and J by 2 bases, with 16 bases between. The CDR3 has 16 residues.

Comments on this clone: Mismatch with germline at one junction end may stem from a read error. The chain joins TRBV28 to TRBJ2-7; D is possibly TRBD2 (7 bases). Germline-derived CDR1 and CDR2 are MDHEN and SYDVKM. The CDR3 runs 12 residues. The DNA for the CDR3 is TGTGCCAGCAGTCCTCTTGGGGGGGCATCCCAGTTC. It specifies CASSPLGGASQF. The full variable domain, its missing parts supplied by reference TRBV28 and TRBJ2-7, is DVKVTQSSRYLVKRTGEKVFLECVQDMDHENMFWYRQDPGLGLRLIYFSYDVKMKEKGDIPEGYSVSREKKERFSLILESASTNQTSMYLCASSPLGGASQFGPGTRLTVT.

The chain couples TRBV6-6 to TRBJ1-2; TRBD1 matches 12 bases. The V and J ends lost 10 bases and 7 bases, in that order; junction bases with no gene match: 10. This CDR3 contains 14 residues. From germline, CDR1 is MNHNY and CDR2 SVGAGI (reference sequence). The CDR3 loop reads CATTPGQGAGGYTF. CDR3 in DNA: TGTGCCACAACACCGGGACAGGGGGCGGGTGGCTACACCTTC.

The chain uses TRBV5-5 and TRBJ1-6; a weak D match, TRBD1 (5 bases). In germline, CDR1 is SGHKS, CDR2 YYEKEE (reference sequence). The CDR3 runs 12 residues. Trimming removed 4 bases from V and 14 bases from J, with 13 bases in between. In DNA form, the CDR3 reads TGTGCCAGCAGCCCCCCTGCGGGGGCCCTCCACTTT. Translated, it gives CASSPPAGALHF.